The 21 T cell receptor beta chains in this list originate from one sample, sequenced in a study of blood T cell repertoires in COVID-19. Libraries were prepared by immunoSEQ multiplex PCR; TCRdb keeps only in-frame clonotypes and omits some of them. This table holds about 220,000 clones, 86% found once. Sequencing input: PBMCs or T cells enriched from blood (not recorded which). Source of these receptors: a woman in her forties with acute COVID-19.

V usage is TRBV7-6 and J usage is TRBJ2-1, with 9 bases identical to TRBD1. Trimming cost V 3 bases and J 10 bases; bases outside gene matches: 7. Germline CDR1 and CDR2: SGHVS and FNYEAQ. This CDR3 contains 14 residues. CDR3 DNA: TGTGCCAGCAGCTTGACAGGGGGGACGAACGAGCAGTTCTTC. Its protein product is CASSLTGGTNEQFF.

The CDR3 region has the DNA TGCGCCAGCAGCCTGAGAGCGGGGGCCACATTTTACGCGAACACCGGGGAGCTGTTTTTT. It is translated as CASSLRAGATFYANTGELFF. The chain has TRBV5-1 and TRBJ2-2, with 8 positions matching TRBD2. V was clipped by 4 bases and J by 0 bases; unmatched bases: 17. Germline-derived CDR1 and CDR2 are SGHRS and YFSETQ. The CDR3 length is 20 residues.

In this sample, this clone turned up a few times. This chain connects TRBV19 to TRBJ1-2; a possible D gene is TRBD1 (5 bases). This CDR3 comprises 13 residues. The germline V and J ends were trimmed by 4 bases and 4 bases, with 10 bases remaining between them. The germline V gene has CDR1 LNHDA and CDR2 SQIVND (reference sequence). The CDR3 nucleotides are TGTGCCAGTAGTACCGGACACCTCTATGGCTACACCTTC. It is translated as CASSTGHLYGYTF.

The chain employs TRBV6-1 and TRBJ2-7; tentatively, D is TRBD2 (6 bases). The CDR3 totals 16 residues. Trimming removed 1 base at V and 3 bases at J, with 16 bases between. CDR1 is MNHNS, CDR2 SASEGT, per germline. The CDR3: CASSEGRGAPGYEQYV. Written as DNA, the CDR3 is TGTGCCAGCAGTGAAGGGCGGGGCGCCCCCGGCTACGAGCAGTACGTC.

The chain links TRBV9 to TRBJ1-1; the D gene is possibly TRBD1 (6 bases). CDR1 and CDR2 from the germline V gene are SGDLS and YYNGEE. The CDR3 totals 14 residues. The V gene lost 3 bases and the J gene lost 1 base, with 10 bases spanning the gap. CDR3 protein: CASSGGQTNTEAFF. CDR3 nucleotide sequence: TGTGCCAGCAGCGGCGGACAGACGAACACTGAAGCTTTCTTT. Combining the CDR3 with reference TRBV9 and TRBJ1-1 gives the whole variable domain DSGVTQTPKHLITATGQRVTLRCSPRSGDLSVYWYQQSLDQGLQFLIQYYNGEERAKGNILERFSAQQFPDLHSELNLSSLELGDSALYFCASSGGQTNTEAFFGQGTRLTVV.

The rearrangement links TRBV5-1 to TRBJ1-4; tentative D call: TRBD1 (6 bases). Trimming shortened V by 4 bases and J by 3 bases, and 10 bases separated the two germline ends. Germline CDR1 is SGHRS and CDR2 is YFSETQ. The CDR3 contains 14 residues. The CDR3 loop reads CASSADSSNEKLFF. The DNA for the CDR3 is TGCGCCAGCAGCGCGGACAGTTCTAATGAAAAACTGTTTTTT. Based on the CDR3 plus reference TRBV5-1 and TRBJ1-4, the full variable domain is KAGVTQTPRYLIKTRGQQVTLSCSPISGHRSVSWYQQTPGQGLQFLFEYFSETQRNKGNFPGRFSGRQFSNSRSEMNVSTLELGDSALYLCASSADSSNEKLFFGSGTQLSVL.

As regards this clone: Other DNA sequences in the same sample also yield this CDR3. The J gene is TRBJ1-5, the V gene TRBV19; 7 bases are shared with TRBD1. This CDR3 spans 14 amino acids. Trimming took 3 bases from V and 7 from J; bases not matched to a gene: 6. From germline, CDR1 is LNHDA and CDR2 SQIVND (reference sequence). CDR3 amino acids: CASSIRQGGQPQHF. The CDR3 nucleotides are TGTGCCAGTAGTATTAGACAGGGTGGGCAGCCCCAGCATTTT.

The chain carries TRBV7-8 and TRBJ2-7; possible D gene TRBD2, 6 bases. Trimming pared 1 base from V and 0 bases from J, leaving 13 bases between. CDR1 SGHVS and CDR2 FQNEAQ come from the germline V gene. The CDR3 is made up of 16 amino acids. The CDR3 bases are TGTGCCAGCAGCTTAGGGAGGGACTGGAGCTCCTACGAGCAGTACGTC. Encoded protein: CASSLGRDWSSYEQYV.

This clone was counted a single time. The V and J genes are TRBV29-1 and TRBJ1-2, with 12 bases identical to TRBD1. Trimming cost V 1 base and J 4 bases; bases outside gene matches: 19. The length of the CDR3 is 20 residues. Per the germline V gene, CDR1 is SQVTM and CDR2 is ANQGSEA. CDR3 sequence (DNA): TGCAGCGTTGAAGTCGTTGTAGGCACCGGGACAGGGGGCGCCGGCTATGGCTACACCTTC. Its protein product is CSVEVVVGTGTGGAGYGYTF.

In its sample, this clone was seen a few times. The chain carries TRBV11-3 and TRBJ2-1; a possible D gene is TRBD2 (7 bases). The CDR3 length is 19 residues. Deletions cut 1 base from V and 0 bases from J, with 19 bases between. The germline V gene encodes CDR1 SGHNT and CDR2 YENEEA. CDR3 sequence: CASSLGSGGPLSSYNEQFF. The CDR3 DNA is TGTGCCAGCAGCTTAGGATCCGGGGGGCCCTTAAGCTCCTACAATGAGCAGTTCTTC.

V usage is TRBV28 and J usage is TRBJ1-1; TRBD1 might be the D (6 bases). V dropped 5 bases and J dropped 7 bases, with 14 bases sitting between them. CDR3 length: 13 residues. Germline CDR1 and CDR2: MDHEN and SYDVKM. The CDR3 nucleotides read TGTGCCAGCAGTCCTCCACCGACAGGTGAAGCTTTCTTT. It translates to CASSPPPTGEAFF.

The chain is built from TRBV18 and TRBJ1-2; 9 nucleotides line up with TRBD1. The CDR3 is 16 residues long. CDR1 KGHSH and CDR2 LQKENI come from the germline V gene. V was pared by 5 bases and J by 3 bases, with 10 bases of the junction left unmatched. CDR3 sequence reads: CASSFLRDRVDYGYTF. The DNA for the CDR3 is TGTGCCAGCTCATTTCTCCGGGACAGGGTTGACTATGGCTACACCTTC.

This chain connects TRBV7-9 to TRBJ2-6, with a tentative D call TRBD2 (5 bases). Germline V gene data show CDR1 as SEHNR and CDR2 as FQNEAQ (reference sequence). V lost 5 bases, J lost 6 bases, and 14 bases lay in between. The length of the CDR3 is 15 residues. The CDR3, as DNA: TGTGCCAGCAGCCCGACGGGAAACATGGCCAACGTCCTGACTTTC. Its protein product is CASSPTGNMANVLTF.

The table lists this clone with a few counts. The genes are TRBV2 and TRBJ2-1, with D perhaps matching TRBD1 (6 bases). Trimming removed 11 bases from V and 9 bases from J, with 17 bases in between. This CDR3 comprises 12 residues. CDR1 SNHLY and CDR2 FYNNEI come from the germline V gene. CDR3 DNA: TGTGCCGGACACAGGGCGGGCCGTGAGCAGTTCTTC. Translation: CAGHRAGREQFF.

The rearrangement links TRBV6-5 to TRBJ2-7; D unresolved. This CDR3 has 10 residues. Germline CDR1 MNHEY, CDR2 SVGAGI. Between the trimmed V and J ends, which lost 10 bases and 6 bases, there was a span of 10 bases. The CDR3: CATPFGEQYV. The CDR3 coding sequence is TGTGCCACCCCCTTCGGCGAGCAGTACGTC.

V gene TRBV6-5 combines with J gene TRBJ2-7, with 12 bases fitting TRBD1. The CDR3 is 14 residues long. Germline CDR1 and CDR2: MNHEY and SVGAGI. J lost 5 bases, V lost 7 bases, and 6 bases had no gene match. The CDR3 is CASTPGQGANEQYF. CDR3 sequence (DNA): TGTGCCAGCACCCCGGGACAGGGGGCGAACGAGCAGTACTTC.

DNA for the CDR3: TGTGCCAGCAGTCCGGACAGGGGGGCATTTCGCGGCTACACCTTC. As protein: CASSPDRGAFRGYTF. This chain links TRBV6-2 or TRBV6-3 with TRBJ1-2; 10 nucleotides agree with TRBD1. In germline, CDR1 is MNHEY, CDR2 SVGEGT. CDR3 size: 15 residues. With V trimmed by 5 bases and J by 8 bases, 11 bases remained unmatched.

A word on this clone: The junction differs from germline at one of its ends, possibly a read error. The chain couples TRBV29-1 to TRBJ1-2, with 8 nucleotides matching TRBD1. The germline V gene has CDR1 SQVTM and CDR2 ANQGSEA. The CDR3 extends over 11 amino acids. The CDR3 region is CSVHWTGIRLF. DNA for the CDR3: TGCAGCGTTCATTGGACAGGGATCCGACTGTTC.

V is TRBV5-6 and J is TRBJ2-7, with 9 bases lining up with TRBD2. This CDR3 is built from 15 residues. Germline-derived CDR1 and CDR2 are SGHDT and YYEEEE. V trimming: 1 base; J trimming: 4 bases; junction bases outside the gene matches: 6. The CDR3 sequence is CASSLLSGGYYEQYF. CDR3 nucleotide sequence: TGTGCCAGCAGCTTGTTAAGCGGGGGGTATTACGAGCAGTACTTC.

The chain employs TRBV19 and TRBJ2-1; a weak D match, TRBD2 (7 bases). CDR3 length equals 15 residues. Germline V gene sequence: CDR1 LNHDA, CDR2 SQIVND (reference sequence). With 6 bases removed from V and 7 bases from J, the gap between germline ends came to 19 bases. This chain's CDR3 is CASSTTWGGNNEQFF. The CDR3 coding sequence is TGTGCCAGTAGCACCACTTGGGGGGGCAATAATGAGCAGTTCTTC.

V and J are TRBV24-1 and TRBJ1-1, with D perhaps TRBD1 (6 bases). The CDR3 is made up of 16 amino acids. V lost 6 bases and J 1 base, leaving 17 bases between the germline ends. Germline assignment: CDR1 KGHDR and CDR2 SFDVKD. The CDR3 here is CATSQGPGHKNTEAFF. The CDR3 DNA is TGTGCCACCAGTCAGGGCCCGGGACATAAGAACACTGAAGCTTTCTTT.